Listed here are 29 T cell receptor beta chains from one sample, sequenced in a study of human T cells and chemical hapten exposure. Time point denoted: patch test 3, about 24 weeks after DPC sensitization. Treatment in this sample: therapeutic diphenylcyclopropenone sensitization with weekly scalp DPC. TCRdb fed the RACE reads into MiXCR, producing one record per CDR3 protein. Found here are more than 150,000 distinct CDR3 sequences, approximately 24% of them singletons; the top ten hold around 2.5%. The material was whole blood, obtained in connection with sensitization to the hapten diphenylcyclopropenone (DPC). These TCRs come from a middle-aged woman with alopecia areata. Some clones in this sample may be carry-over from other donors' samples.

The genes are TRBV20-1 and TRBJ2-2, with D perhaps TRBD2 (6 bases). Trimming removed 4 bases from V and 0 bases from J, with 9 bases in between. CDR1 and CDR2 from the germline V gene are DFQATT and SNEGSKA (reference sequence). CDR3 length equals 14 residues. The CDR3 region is CSATRDSNTGELFF. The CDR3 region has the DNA TGCAGTGCTACAAGGGACTCGAACACCGGGGAGCTGTTTTTT.

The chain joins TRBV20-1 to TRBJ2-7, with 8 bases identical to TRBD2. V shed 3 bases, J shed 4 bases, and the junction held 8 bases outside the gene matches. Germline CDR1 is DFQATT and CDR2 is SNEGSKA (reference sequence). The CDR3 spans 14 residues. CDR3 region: CSARTGTRIYEQYF. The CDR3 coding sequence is TGCAGTGCTAGGACCGGGACTAGGATTTACGAGCAGTACTTC.

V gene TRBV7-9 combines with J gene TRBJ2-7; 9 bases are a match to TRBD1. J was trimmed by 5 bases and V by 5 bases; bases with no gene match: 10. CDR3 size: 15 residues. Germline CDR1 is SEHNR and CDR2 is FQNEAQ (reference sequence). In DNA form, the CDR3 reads TGTGCCAGCAGCCAACCCGGGACAGGGTACAACGAGCAGTACTTC. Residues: CASSQPGTGYNEQYF.

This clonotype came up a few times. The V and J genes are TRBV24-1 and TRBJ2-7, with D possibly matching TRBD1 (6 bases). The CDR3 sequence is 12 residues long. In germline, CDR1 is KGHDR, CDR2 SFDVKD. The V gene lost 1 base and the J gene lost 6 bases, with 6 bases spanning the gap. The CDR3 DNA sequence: TGTGCCACCAGTGATTTCAGGGGCGAGCAGTACTTC. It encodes CATSDFRGEQYF.

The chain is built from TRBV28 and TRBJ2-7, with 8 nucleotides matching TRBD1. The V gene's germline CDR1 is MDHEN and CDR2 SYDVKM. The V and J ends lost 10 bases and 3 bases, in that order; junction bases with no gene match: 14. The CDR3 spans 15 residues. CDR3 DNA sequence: TGTGCCACCGAACCCTCGACAGGGGTCGGCTACGAGCAGTACTTC. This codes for CATEPSTGVGYEQYF. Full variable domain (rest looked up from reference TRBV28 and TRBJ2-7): DVKVTQSSRYLVKRTGEKVFLECVQDMDHENMFWYRQDPGLGLRLIYFSYDVKMKEKGDIPEGYSVSREKKERFSLILESASTNQTSMYLCATEPSTGVGYEQYFGPGTRLTVT.

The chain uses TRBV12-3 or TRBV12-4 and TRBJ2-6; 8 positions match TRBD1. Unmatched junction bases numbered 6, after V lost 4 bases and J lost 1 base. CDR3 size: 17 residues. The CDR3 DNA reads TGTGCCAGCAGTTCACACGGACAGGGTTCTGGGGCCAACGTCCTGACTTTC. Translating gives CASSSHGQGSGANVLTF.

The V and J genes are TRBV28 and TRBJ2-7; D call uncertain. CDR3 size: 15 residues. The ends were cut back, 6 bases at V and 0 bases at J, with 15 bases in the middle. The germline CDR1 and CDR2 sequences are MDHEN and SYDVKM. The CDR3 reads CASRPPETGSYEQYF. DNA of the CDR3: TGTGCCAGCAGACCCCCGGAGACGGGCTCCTACGAGCAGTACTTC.

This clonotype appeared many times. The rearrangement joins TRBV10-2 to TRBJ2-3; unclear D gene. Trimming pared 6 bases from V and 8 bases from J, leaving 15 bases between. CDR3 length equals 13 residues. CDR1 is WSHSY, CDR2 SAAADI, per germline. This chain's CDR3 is CASSVGISLTQYF. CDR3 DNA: TGCGCCAGCAGCGTAGGTATTTCACTTACGCAGTATTTT.

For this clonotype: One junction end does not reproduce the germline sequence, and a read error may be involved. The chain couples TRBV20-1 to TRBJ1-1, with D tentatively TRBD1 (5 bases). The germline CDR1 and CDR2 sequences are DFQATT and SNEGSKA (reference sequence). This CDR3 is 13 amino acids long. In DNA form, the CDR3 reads TGCAGTGCCCCCGTCCCCGACGGGGGTAGGAAGATCTTT. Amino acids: CSAPVPDGGRKIF.

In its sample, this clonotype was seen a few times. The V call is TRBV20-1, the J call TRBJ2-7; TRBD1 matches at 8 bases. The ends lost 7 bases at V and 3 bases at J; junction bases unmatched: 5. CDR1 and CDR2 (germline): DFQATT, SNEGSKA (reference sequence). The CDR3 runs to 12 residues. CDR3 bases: TGCAGTGGCCGGACAGGGAACTACGAGCAGTACTTC. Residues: CSGRTGNYEQYF.

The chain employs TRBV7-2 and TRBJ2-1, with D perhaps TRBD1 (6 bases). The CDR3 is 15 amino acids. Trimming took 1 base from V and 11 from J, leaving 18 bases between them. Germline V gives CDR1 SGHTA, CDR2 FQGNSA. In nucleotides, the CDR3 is TGTGCCAGCAGCTTAGGGGGAGATAGAACAGGGAAGCAGTTCTTC. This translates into CASSLGGDRTGKQFF.

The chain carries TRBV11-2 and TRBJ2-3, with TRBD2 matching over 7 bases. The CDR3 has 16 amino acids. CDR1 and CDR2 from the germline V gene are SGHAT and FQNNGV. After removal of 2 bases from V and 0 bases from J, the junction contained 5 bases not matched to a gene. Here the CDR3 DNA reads TGTGCCAGCAGCTTAAGCGGGACTGCTAGCACAGATACGCAGTATTTT. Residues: CASSLSGTASTDTQYF.

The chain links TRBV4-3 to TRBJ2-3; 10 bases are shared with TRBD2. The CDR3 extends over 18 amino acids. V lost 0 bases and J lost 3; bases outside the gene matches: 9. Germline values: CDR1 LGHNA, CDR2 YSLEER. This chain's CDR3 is CASSQELAGGRLTDTQYF. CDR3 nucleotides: TGCGCCAGCAGCCAAGAGTTAGCGGGAGGTCGACTGACAGATACGCAGTATTTT.

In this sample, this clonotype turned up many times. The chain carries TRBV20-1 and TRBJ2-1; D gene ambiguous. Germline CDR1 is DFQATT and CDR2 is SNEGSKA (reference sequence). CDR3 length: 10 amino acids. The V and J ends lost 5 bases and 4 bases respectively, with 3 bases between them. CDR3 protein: CSALYNEQFF. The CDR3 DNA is TGCAGTGCTTTGTACAATGAGCAGTTCTTC.

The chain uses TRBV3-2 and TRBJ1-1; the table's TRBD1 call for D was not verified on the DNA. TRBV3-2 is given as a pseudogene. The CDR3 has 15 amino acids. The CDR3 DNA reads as TGTGCCAGCAGCCAAGTCGACAGGGTGCACACTGAAGCTTTCTTT. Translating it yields CASSQVDRVHTEAFF.

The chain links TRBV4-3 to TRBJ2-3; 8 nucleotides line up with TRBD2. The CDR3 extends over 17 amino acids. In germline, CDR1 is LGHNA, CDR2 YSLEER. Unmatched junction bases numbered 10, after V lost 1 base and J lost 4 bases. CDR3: CASSQGSAGGLADTQYF. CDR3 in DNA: TGCGCCAGCAGCCAAGGATCCGCGGGAGGCTTGGCAGATACGCAGTATTTT.

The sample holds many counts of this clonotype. The CDR3 here is CSVESGTDTQYF. CDR3 coding DNA: TGCAGCGTTGAGAGTGGGACAGATACGCAGTATTTT. This sequence joins TRBV29-1 and TRBJ2-3, with no clear D. Between the trimmed V and J ends, which lost 3 bases and 3 bases, there was a span of 7 bases. CDR1 is SQVTM and CDR2 is ANQGSEA in the germline V gene. This CDR3 comprises 12 residues.

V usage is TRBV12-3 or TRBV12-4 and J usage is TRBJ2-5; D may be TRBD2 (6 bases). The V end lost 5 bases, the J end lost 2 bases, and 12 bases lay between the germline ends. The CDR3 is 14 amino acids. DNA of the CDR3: TGTGCCAGCAGTGCCGGGACTCGTCAAGAGACCCAGTACTTC. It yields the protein CASSAGTRQETQYF.

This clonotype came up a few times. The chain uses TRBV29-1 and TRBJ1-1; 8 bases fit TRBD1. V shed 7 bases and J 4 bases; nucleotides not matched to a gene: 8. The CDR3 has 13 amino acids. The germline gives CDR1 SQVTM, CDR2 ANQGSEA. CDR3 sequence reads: CSALIDRGTEAFF. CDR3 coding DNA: TGCAGCGCCTTGATTGACAGGGGCACTGAAGCTTTCTTT.

CDR3 sequence reads: CASSLTNVRGADGYTF. CDR3 coding DNA: TGTGCCAGCAGCTTAACCAATGTGCGGGGAGCGGATGGCTACACCTTC. The chain employs TRBV7-2 and TRBJ1-2; D not resolved. This CDR3 is built from 16 residues. V gave up 2 bases and J gave up 6 bases, with 19 bases separating them. The germline V gene has CDR1 SGHTA and CDR2 FQGNSA.

CDR3: CASSSRTGGEAGELFF. CDR3 bases: TGTGCCAGCAGCTCTCGGACAGGGGGAGAAGCCGGGGAGCTGTTTTTT. The rearrangement uses TRBV7-9 and TRBJ2-2; 10 nucleotides align to TRBD1. After removal of 4 bases from V and 6 bases from J, the junction contained 8 bases not matched to a gene. The CDR3 contains 16 residues. Germline assignment: CDR1 SEHNR and CDR2 FQNEAQ (reference sequence).

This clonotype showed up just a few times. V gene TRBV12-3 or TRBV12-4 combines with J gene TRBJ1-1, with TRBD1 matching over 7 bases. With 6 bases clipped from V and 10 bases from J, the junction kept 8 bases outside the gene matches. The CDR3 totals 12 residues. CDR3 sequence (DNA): TGTGCCAGCAGGGGACAGTCCGGGAGAGCTTTCTTT. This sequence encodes CASRGQSGRAFF.

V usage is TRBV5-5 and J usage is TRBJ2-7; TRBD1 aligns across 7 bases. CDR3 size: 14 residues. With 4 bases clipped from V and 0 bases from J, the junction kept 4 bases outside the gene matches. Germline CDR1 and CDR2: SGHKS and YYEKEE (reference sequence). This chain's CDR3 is CASSRDSLSYEQYF. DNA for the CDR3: TGTGCCAGCAGCCGGGACAGCCTCTCCTACGAGCAGTACTTC.

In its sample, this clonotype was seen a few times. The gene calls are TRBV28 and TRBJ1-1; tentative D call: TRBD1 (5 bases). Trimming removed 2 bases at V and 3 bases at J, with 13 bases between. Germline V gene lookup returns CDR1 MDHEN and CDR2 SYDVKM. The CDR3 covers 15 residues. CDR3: CASSLPGGGDTEAFF. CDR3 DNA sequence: TGTGCCAGCAGTTTACCCGGGGGTGGAGACACTGAAGCTTTCTTT.

In DNA form, the CDR3 reads TGTGCCAGACTCGCGGATGGGGGGCAGATCGGCACAGATACGCAGTATTTT. It yields the protein CARLADGGQIGTDTQYF. The V call is TRBV28, the J call TRBJ2-3, with D perhaps assigned TRBD1 or TRBD2 (6 bases each). Trimming removed 9 bases at V and 1 base at J, with 23 bases between. CDR1 MDHEN and CDR2 SYDVKM come from the germline V gene. The CDR3 has 17 residues. The whole variable domain, remainder taken from reference TRBV28 and TRBJ2-3, is DVKVTQSSRYLVKRTGEKVFLECVQDMDHENMFWYRQDPGLGLRLIYFSYDVKMKEKGDIPEGYSVSREKKERFSLILESASTNQTSMYLCARLADGGQIGTDTQYFGPGTRLTVL.

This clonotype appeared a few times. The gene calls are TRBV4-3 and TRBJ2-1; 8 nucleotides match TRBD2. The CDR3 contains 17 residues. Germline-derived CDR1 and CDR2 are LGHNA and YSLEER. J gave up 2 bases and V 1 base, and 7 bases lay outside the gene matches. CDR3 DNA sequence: TGCGCCAGCAGCCAAGGGACTAGCCGCCATCCCTACAATGAGCAGTTCTTC. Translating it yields CASSQGTSRHPYNEQFF.

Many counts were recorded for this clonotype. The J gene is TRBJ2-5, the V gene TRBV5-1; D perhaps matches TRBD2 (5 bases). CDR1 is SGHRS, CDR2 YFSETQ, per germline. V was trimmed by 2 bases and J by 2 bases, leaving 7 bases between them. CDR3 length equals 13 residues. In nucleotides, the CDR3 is TGCGCCAGCAGCTTCGGACTTCAAGAGACCCAGTACTTC. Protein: CASSFGLQETQYF.

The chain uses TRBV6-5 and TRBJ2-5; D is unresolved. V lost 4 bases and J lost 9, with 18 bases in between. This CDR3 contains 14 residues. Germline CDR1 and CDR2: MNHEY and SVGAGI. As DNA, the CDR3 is TGTGCCAGCAGTTCAAGGACCCGGGCAAGGGCCCAGTACTTC. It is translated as CASSSRTRARAQYF.

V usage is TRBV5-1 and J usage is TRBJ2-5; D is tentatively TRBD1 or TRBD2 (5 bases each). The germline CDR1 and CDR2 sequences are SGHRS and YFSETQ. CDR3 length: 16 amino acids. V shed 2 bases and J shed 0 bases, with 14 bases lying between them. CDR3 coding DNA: TGCGCCAGCAGCTTTGGGACCCAAGCGGACCAAGAGACCCAGTACTTC. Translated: CASSFGTQADQETQYF.